This TCR beta chain originates from a study of cytomegalovirus exposure and HLA in healthy donors. Study-level background: The 110 million or so unique TCR beta sequences, from about 190 million T cells, were found by an earlier analysis. Study observations and caveats: Across donors, presence/absence analyses took sequencing depth to be roughly uniform. Trimming of TCR beta V- and J-genes showed a link, identified in a later analysis, to a missense DCLRE1C variant. In vitro, three CMV-associated chains proved specific for CMV antigens.

This PCR relied on a set of 60 Vbeta primers and 13 Jbeta primers. TCRdb keeps only in-frame clones here, not all; method: immunoSEQ multiplex PCR. The sample contains 210,000 or so clones, around 80% of which appear only once. CDR3 length equals 15 residues. Germline assignment: CDR1 ENHRY and CDR2 SYGVKD. Germline trimming cut 7 bases from V and 5 bases from J; bases unmatched to any gene: 6. About this clone itself: No antigen is known for it.

This receptor was taken from a boy younger than 10 in good health and CMV-seronegative. What was sequenced was PBMCs. This sequence joins TRBV10-3 and TRBJ2-2; the match to TRBD1 covers 11 bases. The CDR3 here is CAINSDRGLTGELFF. The CDR3 DNA is TGTGCCATCAATTCGGACAGGGGGCTTACCGGGGAGCTGTTTTTT.